The 30 T cell receptor beta chains below come from one sample, sequenced in a study of blood T cell repertoires in COVID-19. Measured with immunoSEQ multiplex PCR; TCRdb has only the in-frame clones, and not every one. The sample gives fewer than 250,000 clones, 88% of which show up once; less than 3% is in the top ten. The material sequenced was peripheral blood. All receptors come from a woman between 55 and 75 years old with acute or convalescent COVID-19.

This chain links TRBV7-9 with TRBJ2-6; the D gene is possibly TRBD1 (5 bases). From germline, CDR1 is SEHNR and CDR2 FQNEAQ (reference sequence). The germline V and J ends were trimmed by 7 bases and 0 bases, with 19 bases remaining between them. The CDR3 runs to 18 residues. The CDR3 spells CASTSYSGAHSGANVLTF. The CDR3 DNA follows: TGTGCCAGCACCTCTTATTCTGGGGCCCACTCTGGGGCCAACGTCCTGACTTTC.

This clone is a singleton in its sample. The chain employs TRBV15 and TRBJ1-2, with a weak D call TRBD1 (6 bases). V lost 0 bases and J 0 bases, leaving 17 bases between the germline ends. Looked up from germline, CDR1 is LNHNV and CDR2 is YYDKDF (reference sequence). The CDR3 contains 18 residues. CDR3 region: CATSRDKGRQAANYGYTF. The CDR3 nucleotides read TGTGCCACCAGCAGAGATAAGGGTCGACAGGCCGCTAACTATGGCTACACCTTC.

The rearrangement joins TRBV4-2 to TRBJ2-7; 7 nucleotides align to TRBD2. The CDR3 has 15 residues. J was trimmed by 3 bases and V by 0 bases; bases with no gene match: 5. CDR1 and CDR2 from the germline V gene are LGHNA and YNFKEQ. The CDR3 spells CASSQDGGSVYEQYF. The CDR3 DNA is TGTGCCAGCAGCCAAGACGGCGGGAGCGTCTACGAGCAGTACTTC.

This chain uses TRBV7-9 with TRBJ2-3; D is undetermined. Deletions cut 0 bases from V and 5 bases from J, with 6 bases between. CDR1 is SEHNR and CDR2 is FQNEAQ in the germline V gene (reference sequence). The CDR3 extends over 13 amino acids. In DNA, the CDR3 is TGTGCCAGCAGCTTAGCGTTTATAGATACGCAGTATTTT. Translating gives CASSLAFIDTQYF.

This rearrangement joins TRBV6-5 to TRBJ2-5; 9 bases fit TRBD1. V lost 2 bases to trimming and J lost 4 bases; unmatched junction nucleotides: 5. Germline V CDR1 and CDR2: MNHEY, SVGAGI. CDR3 length: 15 residues. The CDR3 loop is CASSYSGTGLETQYF. DNA of the CDR3: TGTGCCAGCAGTTACAGTGGGACAGGGCTAGAGACCCAGTACTTC.

The V call is TRBV7-2, the J call TRBJ1-6; D is ambiguous. This CDR3 has 15 residues. With 6 bases removed from V and 9 bases from J, the gap between germline ends came to 18 bases. From germline, CDR1 is SGHTA and CDR2 FQGNSA. CDR3 in amino acids: CASSGQAKEGSPLHF. CDR3 DNA: TGTGCCAGCAGTGGTCAGGCGAAGGAAGGTTCACCCCTCCACTTT. Complete variable domain (other parts from reference TRBV7-2 and TRBJ1-6): GAGVSQSPSNKVTEKGKDVELRCDPISGHTALYWYRQSLGQGLEFLIYFQGNSAPDKSGLPSDRFSAERTGGSVSTLTIQRTQQEDSAVYLCASSGQAKEGSPLHFGNGTRLTVT.

The chain has TRBV4-3 and TRBJ2-7, with 7 nucleotides matching TRBD2. This CDR3 is 16 amino acids long. The junction had 10 bases not matched to a gene; V was cut back by 1 base and J by 4 bases. Germline CDR1 LGHNA, CDR2 YSLEER. CDR3 DNA: TGCGCCAGCAGCCAAGGTCTAAGTACGGGAGGTTACGAGCAGTACTTC. It encodes CASSQGLSTGGYEQYF.

The chain has TRBV11-2 and TRBJ2-7, with D possibly being TRBD1 (6 bases). CDR1 SGHAT and CDR2 FQNNGV come from the germline V gene. Trimming cost V 0 bases and J 2 bases, with 8 bases left between them. The CDR3 runs to 14 residues. In DNA, the CDR3 is TGTGCCAGCAGCTTAGAAACAGGGCCCTACGAGCAGTACTTC. It yields the protein CASSLETGPYEQYF.

The chain has TRBV7-2 and TRBJ1-1; no reliable D call. This CDR3 contains 14 residues. Germline V gene lookup returns CDR1 SGHTA and CDR2 FQGNSA. V was clipped by 0 bases and J by 3 bases, with 8 bases between them. In DNA, the CDR3 is TGTGCCAGCAGCTTAGCGCAGCGCGACACTGAAGCTTTCTTT. Protein: CASSLAQRDTEAFF. Looking up the rest from reference TRBV7-2 and TRBJ1-1 gives the full variable domain: GAGVSQSPSNKVTEKGKDVELRCDPISGHTALYWYRQSLGQGLEFLIYFQGNSAPDKSGLPSDRFSAERTGGSVSTLTIQRTQQEDSAVYLCASSLAQRDTEAFFGQGTRLTVV.

V gene TRBV6-5 combines with J gene TRBJ2-1; 10 positions match TRBD2. Germline CDR1 reads MNHEY; CDR2 reads SVGAGI. The CDR3 totals 15 residues. The V and J ends lost 4 bases and 5 bases, in that order; junction bases with no gene match: 5. The CDR3 loop is CASSSPGTSDNEQFF. The DNA for the CDR3 is TGTGCCAGCAGTTCACCCGGGACTAGCGACAATGAGCAGTTCTTC.

This rearrangement joins TRBV9 to TRBJ2-1; 10 bases are shared with TRBD2. The CDR3 spans 15 residues. Looked up from germline, CDR1 is SGDLS and CDR2 is YYNGEE. V gave up 3 bases and J gave up 6 bases; unmatched junction bases: 6. The CDR3 nucleotides read TGTGCCAGCAGCGCACTAGCGGGGTTGGGCAATGAGCAGTTCTTC. Translating gives CASSALAGLGNEQFF.

V is TRBV5-6 and J is TRBJ2-2, with 10 bases lining up with TRBD2. This CDR3 region has 19 residues. Trimming took 4 bases from V and 5 from J; bases not matched to a gene: 17. Germline loops: CDR1 SGHDT, CDR2 YYEEEE. Here the CDR3 DNA reads TGTGCCAGCAGCCGCCGGAGGCTAGCGGGAGCCGTAGGAACCGGGGAGCTGTTTTTT. Translated, it gives CASSRRRLAGAVGTGELFF.

V usage is TRBV11-2 and J usage is TRBJ2-7; TRBD2 aligns across 12 bases. Germline V CDR1 and CDR2: SGHAT, FQNNGV. Losses at the gene ends were 3 bases for V and 7 bases for J; bases not matched to a gene: 4. The CDR3 contains 14 residues. This CDR3 reads CASSLGTSGYEQYF. The CDR3 coding sequence is TGTGCCAGCAGCTTGGGGACTAGCGGGTATGAGCAGTACTTC.

A single count supports this clone. The chain carries TRBV6-2 or TRBV6-3 and TRBJ1-1, with 9 bases lining up with TRBD1. The V and J ends lost 2 bases and 4 bases, in that order; junction bases with no gene match: 8. The CDR3 covers 16 residues. Germline values: CDR1 MNHEY, CDR2 SVGEGT. CDR3: CASSYRRGTGSTEAFF. Written as DNA, the CDR3 is TGTGCCAGCAGTTACAGAAGAGGGACAGGGTCCACTGAAGCTTTCTTT.

The genes are TRBV29-1 and TRBJ2-3, with TRBD2 identical over 7 bases. The V and J ends lost 2 bases and 0 bases, in that order; junction bases with no gene match: 14. Per germline, CDR1 SQVTM and CDR2 ANQGSEA. This CDR3 spans 18 amino acids. CDR3 region: CSVERLHRPGGSTDTQYF. CDR3 bases: TGCAGCGTTGAACGGCTCCATCGCCCGGGGGGTAGCACAGATACGCAGTATTTT.

The genes are TRBV18 and TRBJ1-3, with D hard to call. This CDR3 is built from 17 residues. CDR1 and CDR2 (germline): KGHSH, LQKENI. V shed 0 bases and J shed 0 bases, with 12 bases lying between them. The CDR3: CASSPPGGPSSGNTIYF. The CDR3 DNA reads TGTGCCAGCTCACCACCGGGAGGGCCGAGCTCTGGAAACACCATATATTTT.

The gene calls are TRBV6-5 and TRBJ2-2; 8 bases align to TRBD2. Germline lookup yields CDR1 MNHEY and CDR2 SVGAGI. The CDR3 consists of 15 residues. Trimming at V came to 6 bases and at J to 3 bases, leaving 6 bases not matched to a gene. Here the CDR3 DNA reads TGTGCCAGCAGGCTCACTAGCGGAGACACCGGGGAGCTGTTTTTT. Translating it yields CASRLTSGDTGELFF.

The CDR3 reads CASSQDVPGTQYF. Written as DNA, the CDR3 is TGCGCCAGCAGCCAAGACGTTCCTGGCACGCAGTATTTT. This rearrangement joins TRBV4-1 to TRBJ2-3; D gene ambiguous. CDR1 and CDR2 (germline): MGHRA, YSYEKL. The CDR3 covers 13 residues. The V end was cut by 0 bases, the J end by 9 bases, with 10 bases between.

The chain employs TRBV14 and TRBJ2-3; no clear D. The germline V gene encodes CDR1 SGHDN and CDR2 FVKESK. V was clipped by 1 base and J by 6 bases, with 8 bases between them. CDR3 length equals 13 residues. The CDR3, as DNA: TGTGCCAGCAGCCAAGTTCCGGTGGATACGCAGTATTTT. It specifies CASSQVPVDTQYF. The full variable domain, in which reference TRBV14 and TRBJ2-3 provide the parts outside the CDR3, is EAGVTQFPSHSVIEKGQTVTLRCDPISGHDNLYWYRRVMGKEIKFLLHFVKESKQDESGMPNNRFLAERTGGTYSTLKVQPAELEDSGVYFCASSQVPVDTQYFGPGTRLTVL.

This chain uses TRBV9 with TRBJ2-7; 10 nucleotides align to TRBD2. CDR3 length: 16 residues. The ends lost 0 bases at V and 5 bases at J; junction bases unmatched: 8. Germline CDR1 and CDR2: SGDLS and YYNGEE. This CDR3 reads CASSVVGASGRDEQYF. CDR3 coding DNA: TGTGCCAGCAGCGTAGTCGGGGCTAGCGGGAGAGACGAGCAGTACTTC.

In its sample, this clone was seen once. J is TRBJ2-7 and V is TRBV7-2; a weak D match, TRBD1 (6 bases). From germline, CDR1 is SGHTA and CDR2 FQGNSA. The germline V and J ends were trimmed by 1 base and 3 bases, with 10 bases remaining between them. CDR3 size: 14 residues. CDR3 sequence (DNA): TGTGCCAGCAGCTTAGACAGGGCCGGCTACGAGCAGTACTTC. This encodes CASSLDRAGYEQYF.

The J gene is TRBJ2-1, the V gene TRBV5-1, with unresolved D. The V and J ends lost 0 bases and 5 bases respectively, with 6 bases between them. CDR3 length: 13 residues. Looked up from germline, CDR1 is SGHRS and CDR2 is YFSETQ. CDR3 in DNA: TGCGCCAGCAGCTTGGACTCTAACAATGAGCAGTTCTTC. Protein sequence: CASSLDSNNEQFF.

This chain joins TRBV6-5 and TRBJ1-2; the D is unclear. In germline, CDR1 is MNHEY, CDR2 SVGAGI. This CDR3 is built from 13 residues. V lost 0 bases, J lost 5 bases, and 7 bases lay in between. In nucleotides, the CDR3 is TGTGCCAGCAGTTACTCACCCGGGTATGGCTACACCTTC. Encoded protein: CASSYSPGYGYTF.

The chain recombines TRBV11-3 with TRBJ1-3; no clear D. This CDR3 region has 13 residues. Germline loops: CDR1 SGHNT, CDR2 YENEEA. The V end was cut by 1 base, the J end by 4 bases, with 5 bases between. CDR3 residues: CASSLGLGNTIYF. CDR3 nucleotides: TGTGCCAGCAGCTTAGGTCTGGGAAACACCATATATTTT.

The V and J genes are TRBV27 and TRBJ1-4; TRBD1 might be the D (5 bases). Germline CDR1 reads MNHEY; CDR2 reads SMNVEV (reference sequence). The V end was cut by 6 bases, the J end by 9 bases, with 14 bases between. The CDR3 covers 13 residues. CDR3 amino acids: CASSRREGQKLFF. CDR3 coding DNA: TGTGCCAGCAGCCGCAGGGAAGGGCAAAAACTGTTTTTT.

With respect to this clone: Other DNA variants within this sample encode the same CDR3. The chain recombines TRBV19 with TRBJ2-3; D unresolved. The V and J ends lost 2 bases and 6 bases respectively, with 3 bases between them. Germline V gene sequence: CDR1 LNHDA, CDR2 SQIVND (reference sequence). CDR3 length equals 11 residues. Here the CDR3 reads CASSISDTQYF. In DNA form, the CDR3 reads TGTGCCAGTAGTATATCGGATACGCAGTATTTT.

This chain links TRBV27 with TRBJ2-1; TRBD2 agrees at 8 bases. Germline V lookup: CDR1 MNHEY, CDR2 SMNVEV (reference sequence). The CDR3 is 18 amino acids. V shed 0 bases, J shed 6 bases, and the junction held 13 bases outside the gene matches. The CDR3 loop reads CASSLSLRSGSRFNEQFF. The CDR3 DNA reads TGTGCCAGCAGTTTATCGCTAAGAAGCGGGAGTAGGTTCAATGAGCAGTTCTTC.

This sequence joins TRBV19 and TRBJ2-3; the D gene is possibly TRBD2 (6 bases). Germline V lookup: CDR1 LNHDA, CDR2 SQIVND (reference sequence). V lost 4 bases and J lost 0, with 11 bases in between. The CDR3 contains 15 residues. This chain's CDR3 is CASSTLATSTDTQYF. For the CDR3, the DNA is TGTGCCAGTAGTACTCTAGCGACTAGCACAGATACGCAGTATTTT.

The chain carries TRBV12-3 or TRBV12-4 and TRBJ1-5; possible D gene TRBD1, 5 bases. The CDR3 loop spans 13 amino acids. V was cut by 2 bases and J by 7 bases, with 9 bases left in between. CDR3 region: CASSLQGNQPQHF. The CDR3 DNA is TGTGCCAGCAGTTTACAGGGTAACCAGCCCCAGCATTTT.

This sequence joins TRBV7-2 and TRBJ2-7; 11 bases map to TRBD2. The length of the CDR3 is 15 residues. V lost 1 base, J lost 4 bases, and 3 bases stayed unmatched. CDR1 SGHTA and CDR2 FQGNSA come from the germline V gene. CDR3 residues: CASSLGSGRAYEQYF. The DNA of the CDR3 is TGTGCCAGCAGCTTAGGTAGCGGGAGGGCATACGAGCAGTACTTC.